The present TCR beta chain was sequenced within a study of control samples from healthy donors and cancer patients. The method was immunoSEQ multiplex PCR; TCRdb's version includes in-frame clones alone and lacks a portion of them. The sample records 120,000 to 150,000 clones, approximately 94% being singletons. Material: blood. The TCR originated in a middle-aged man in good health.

CDR3 protein: CASSLGYRDEKLFF. The CDR3 region has the DNA TGTGCCAGCAGCTTAGGGTATAGGGATGAAAAACTGTTTTTT. This chain connects TRBV7-9 to TRBJ1-4; D is uncertain. The germline V gene encodes CDR1 SEHNR and CDR2 FQNEAQ (reference sequence). The CDR3 loop spans 14 amino acids. V shed 1 base and J shed 6 bases, with 9 bases lying between them. The full variable domain, completed using reference TRBV7-9 and TRBJ1-4, is DTGVSQNPRHKITKRGQNVTFRCDPISEHNRLYWYRQTLGQGPEFLTYFQNEAQLEKSRLLSDRFSAERPKGSFSTLEIQRTEQGDSAMYLCASSLGYRDEKLFFGSGTQLSVL.